The 5 T cell receptor beta chains listed next were all sequenced from one sample in a study of blood T cells in healthy people across ages. Sample-barcoded 5' priming and a J-beta primer mix drove a second PCR of about 7 to 11 cycles. TCRdb itself ran the 5' RACE reads through MiXCR, one entry per CDR3 protein. Counted here are hundreds of thousands of distinct CDR3 sequences, about 34% occurring once; the ten biggest clones make up just over 15%. The specimen sequenced was blood. The receptors stem from a woman older than 75 in good health.

In this sample, this clonotype turned up many times. CDR3 amino acids: CSVELGEAKNIQYF. The CDR3 DNA reads as TGCAGCGTTGAACTGGGGGAAGCCAAAAACATTCAGTACTTC. V is TRBV29-1 and J is TRBJ2-4; D is perhaps TRBD1 or TRBD2 (5 bases each). V lost 2 bases and J 0 bases, leaving 8 bases between the germline ends. The CDR3 covers 14 residues. Germline CDR1 reads SQVTM; CDR2 reads ANQGSEA.

This rearrangement joins TRBV14 to TRBJ1-4; a possible D gene is TRBD1 (5 bases). The CDR3 extends over 17 amino acids. The V gene's germline CDR1 is SGHDN and CDR2 FVKESK. V was cut by 3 bases and J by 0 bases, with 14 bases left in between. The CDR3 DNA follows: TGTGCCAGCAGCCAGATGCAGGGAGAAACAACTAATGAAAAACTGTTTTTT. This codes for CASSQMQGETTNEKLFF.

This clonotype was counted a single time. The chain joins TRBV7-8 to TRBJ2-7; D gene unclear. The CDR3 loop spans 11 amino acids. V was cut by 5 bases and J by 5 bases, with 7 bases left in between. Germline V gene data show CDR1 as SGHVS and CDR2 as FQNEAQ. DNA for the CDR3: TGTGCCAGCAGCGCTTATGACGAGCAGTACTTC. It translates to CASSAYDEQYF.

This clonotype was counted many times. DNA of the CDR3: TGTGCCTGGAGGTGGGGGAGAAAAGAGACCCAGTACTTC. This sequence encodes CAWRWGRKETQYF. The chain combines TRBV30 with TRBJ2-5, with D possibly called TRBD1 or TRBD2 (5 bases each). The CDR3 length is 13 residues. Germline V CDR1 and CDR2: GTSNPN, SVGIG (reference sequence). The germline V and J ends were trimmed by 3 bases and 3 bases, with 11 bases remaining between them.

This clonotype was observed at least ten times. This rearrangement joins TRBV20-1 to TRBJ1-5; tentatively, D is TRBD1 (5 bases). The CDR3 totals 14 residues. The germline V and J ends were trimmed by 5 bases and 3 bases, with 14 bases remaining between them. The germline gives CDR1 DFQATT, CDR2 SNEGSKA (reference sequence). The CDR3: CSAGSGTPNQPQHF. The CDR3 DNA is TGCAGTGCTGGCTCCGGGACCCCCAATCAGCCCCAGCATTTT.